This TCR beta chain was identified in a study of T cells in Graves' hyperthyroidism and ophthalmopathy. Whole-study findings and limits: Most expanded thyroid clonotypes above 0.001 recurred in blood. Ophthalmopathy was identified by the model a median approximately six months ahead of onset.

Based on clinical symptoms, serum thyroxine and TRAb, thyroid ultrasound and orbital computed tomography, diagnoses were reached. This clonotype was detected only a few times. What it recognizes is unknown. The TCR beta CDR3 regions underwent amplification using RNA transcripts as the source. An initial round of RT-PCR targeting the TCR CDR3 relied on the HTBI primer set. TCRdb fed the multiplex PCR reads into MiXCR, producing one record per CDR3 protein. The table shows 750,000 to 900,000 distinct CDR3 sequences, with 38% occurring only once. The specimen sequenced was blood. This clonotype was obtained from a man younger than 35 with Graves' hyperthyroidism.

The DNA for the CDR3 is TGTGCCAGCAGTCCTGGGGGAGACAATCAGCCCCAGCATTTT. This codes for CASSPGGDNQPQHF. The chain uses TRBV12-3 or TRBV12-4 and TRBJ1-5; tentatively, D is TRBD1 (5 bases). V was cut by 5 bases and J by 3 bases, with 11 bases left in between. CDR3 length: 14 amino acids.